These 23 T cell receptor beta chains came from one sample sequenced in a study of shared clonotypes between healthy human individuals. TCRdb keeps only in-frame clones here, not all; method: immunoSEQ multiplex PCR. Among around 700,000 clones listed, 73% were seen once. Source material: memory CD4+ T cells sorted from blood. Subset: CD45RA-negative fraction. These receptors originate from a woman aged 25 to 39 in good health.

This clone was recorded once. This chain links TRBV5-1 with TRBJ2-2, with D possibly matching TRBD1 (6 bases). Trimming left V 6 bases short and J 3 bases short, with 15 bases between. There are 15 residues in the CDR3. In germline, CDR1 is SGHRS, CDR2 YFSETQ. As DNA, the CDR3 is TGCGCCAGCACTCCCGGACAGCTAGACACCGGGGAGCTGTTTTTT. Encoded protein: CASTPGQLDTGELFF.

This chain links TRBV7-9 with TRBJ1-1, with D perhaps matching TRBD1 (6 bases). Germline lookup yields CDR1 SEHNR and CDR2 FQNEAQ (reference sequence). CDR3 length: 14 amino acids. Trimming took 0 bases from V and 4 from J, leaving 9 bases between them. CDR3 nucleotides: TGTGCCAGCAGCTTAGCGGGGGCTGGCACTGAAGCTTTCTTT. Protein product: CASSLAGAGTEAFF.

The CDR3 sequence is CASSKVTKENQPQHF. DNA for the CDR3: TGTGCCAGCAGCAAAGTTACCAAAGAGAATCAGCCCCAGCATTTT. This chain joins TRBV5-6 and TRBJ1-5; D remains unclear. Germline V lookup: CDR1 SGHDT, CDR2 YYEEEE. CDR3 length: 15 residues. The V end lost 4 bases, the J end lost 4 bases, and 15 bases lay between the germline ends.

This chain links TRBV29-1 with TRBJ2-5; 10 bases fit TRBD1. The CDR3 is 15 amino acids. V shed 6 bases, J shed 4 bases, and the junction held 11 bases outside the gene matches. Germline CDR1 is SQVTM and CDR2 is ANQGSEA. CDR3 DNA sequence: TGCAGCGTGACAGGGGGCCGTTCGGGAGCAGAGACCCAGTACTTC. It specifies CSVTGGRSGAETQYF.

CDR3 sequence reads: CASGAQGNYGYTF. The CDR3 DNA reads TGCGCCAGCGGCGCACAGGGCAACTATGGCTACACCTTC. This chain joins TRBV5-1 and TRBJ1-2, with D perhaps TRBD1 (6 bases). The CDR3 loop spans 13 amino acids. CDR1 is SGHRS, CDR2 YFSETQ, per germline. The V end was cut by 7 bases, the J end by 2 bases, with 12 bases between.

DNA of the CDR3: TGCGCCAGCAGCTTGGCCCAGGGGGCAGATACGCAGTATTTT. Translated: CASSLAQGADTQYF. The rearrangement uses TRBV5-1 and TRBJ2-3, with 7 bases fitting TRBD1. Germline values: CDR1 SGHRS, CDR2 YFSETQ. Unmatched junction bases numbered 2, after V lost 0 bases and J lost 4 bases. CDR3 length equals 14 residues.

J is TRBJ1-6 and V is TRBV19; possible D gene TRBD1, 6 bases. The CDR3 contains 14 residues. Trimming removed 11 bases at V and 8 bases at J, with 19 bases between. The germline gives CDR1 LNHDA, CDR2 SQIVND (reference sequence). CDR3: CASDRDTAHSPLHF. The CDR3 nucleotides read TGTGCCTCTGACCGGGACACCGCCCATTCACCCCTCCACTTT.

The chain is built from TRBV7-8 and TRBJ2-7, with 11 bases lining up with TRBD2. Germline CDR1 is SGHVS and CDR2 is FQNEAQ. The CDR3 sequence is 14 residues long. Unmatched junction bases numbered 2, after V lost 5 bases and J lost 2 bases. CDR3 in amino acids: CASSRLAGPYEQYF. The CDR3 nucleotides are TGTGCCAGCAGCAGACTAGCGGGGCCCTACGAGCAGTACTTC.

This clone was counted a few times. The chain has TRBV27 and TRBJ2-3; TRBD2 matches 14 bases. Germline V gene sequence: CDR1 MNHEY, CDR2 SMNVEV (reference sequence). The trim removed 5 bases at V and 6 bases at J, leaving 7 bases unmatched. The CDR3 consists of 16 residues. The CDR3 here is CASSPQTSGRGDTQYF. Here the CDR3 DNA reads TGTGCCAGCAGTCCCCAGACTAGCGGGAGGGGGGATACGCAGTATTTT.

The chain carries TRBV10-1 and TRBJ2-1; unclear D gene. The CDR3 length is 14 residues. From germline, CDR1 is WNHNN and CDR2 SYGVQD (reference sequence). V was cut by 0 bases and J by 6 bases, with 9 bases left in between. CDR3 loop: CASSESGAPNEQFF. The CDR3 nucleotides read TGCGCCAGCAGTGAGTCCGGAGCGCCCAATGAGCAGTTCTTC.

The chain couples TRBV29-1 to TRBJ1-1; no firm D call. Germline CDR1 and CDR2: SQVTM and ANQGSEA. The CDR3 runs 11 residues. With 7 bases removed from V and 0 bases from J, the gap between germline ends came to 6 bases. As DNA, the CDR3 is TGCAGCGCTGGGGTGAACACTGAAGCTTTCTTT. This sequence encodes CSAGVNTEAFF.

This clone came up once. The gene calls are TRBV7-2 and TRBJ2-2; D not certain. V gave up 1 base and J gave up 5 bases, with 5 bases separating them. The CDR3 runs 13 residues. Germline loops: CDR1 SGHTA, CDR2 FQGNSA. In DNA form, the CDR3 reads TGTGCCAGCAGCTTAGGCCCAACCGGGGAGCTGTTTTTT. Protein sequence: CASSLGPTGELFF.

The chain combines TRBV5-6 with TRBJ2-7, with a possible D match to TRBD2 (6 bases). Germline V CDR1 and CDR2: SGHDT, YYEEEE. Trimming took 1 base from V and 2 from J, leaving 10 bases between them. The CDR3 has 14 amino acids. The CDR3 bases are TGTGCCAGCAGCTTGCGTAGCGGAACCTACGAGCAGTACTTC. The encoded protein is CASSLRSGTYEQYF.

The J gene is TRBJ2-1, the V gene TRBV4-1; D unclear. The ends were cut back, 1 base at V and 7 bases at J, with 26 bases in the middle. CDR3 size: 19 residues. The V gene's germline CDR1 is MGHRA and CDR2 YSYEKL. The CDR3 is CASSQVSAGSGTRNNEQFF. The CDR3 coding sequence is TGCGCCAGCAGCCAAGTGTCGGCTGGAAGTGGTACCCGGAATAATGAGCAGTTCTTC.

The genes are TRBV28 and TRBJ2-5; TRBD1 or TRBD2 may be the D gene (6 bases each). Per the germline V gene, CDR1 is MDHEN and CDR2 is SYDVKM. This CDR3 has 15 amino acids. The germline V and J ends were trimmed by 5 bases and 0 bases, with 13 bases remaining between them. The CDR3 DNA sequence: TGTGCCAGCAGTGGGGGGACACTGTACCAAGAGACCCAGTACTTC. Its protein is CASSGGTLYQETQYF.

This clone was observed a handful of times. The chain combines TRBV25-1 with TRBJ1-1; D ambiguous. Deletions cut 2 bases from V and 1 base from J, with 5 bases between. Per germline, CDR1 MGHDK and CDR2 SYGVNS. This CDR3 is 13 amino acids long. This CDR3 reads CASSERPNTEAFF. As DNA, the CDR3 is TGTGCCAGCAGTGAAAGACCGAACACTGAAGCTTTCTTT. Filled out from reference TRBV25-1 and TRBJ1-1, the complete variable domain reads EADIYQTPRYLVIGTGKKITLECSQTMGHDKMYWYQQDPGMELHLIHYSYGVNSTEKGDLSSESTVSRIRTEHFPLTLESARPSHTSQYLCASSERPNTEAFFGQGTRLTVV.

The chain recombines TRBV28 with TRBJ2-4; D may match TRBD1 or TRBD2 (5 bases each). The germline CDR1 and CDR2 sequences are MDHEN and SYDVKM. The CDR3 sequence is 17 residues long. Between the trimmed V and J ends, which lost 6 bases and 0 bases, there was a span of 18 bases. In DNA form, the CDR3 reads TGTGCCAGCAGCCTACCGGGACCGAGGTTAGCCAAAAACATTCAGTACTTC. Its protein is CASSLPGPRLAKNIQYF.

This chain links TRBV18 with TRBJ1-1; 8 positions agree with TRBD1. The CDR3 is 12 residues long. The germline V gene encodes CDR1 KGHSH and CDR2 LQKENI. V trimming: 8 bases; J trimming: 5 bases; junction bases outside the gene matches: 4. For the CDR3, the DNA is TGTGCCAGCGCGGACAGGGTGACTGAAGCTTTCTTT. This codes for CASADRVTEAFF.

This clone is a singleton in its sample. This chain connects TRBV29-1 to TRBJ2-3, with a possible D match to TRBD1 (5 bases). Trimming cost V 1 base and J 4 bases, with 9 bases left between them. The CDR3 has 13 residues. CDR1 SQVTM and CDR2 ANQGSEA come from the germline V gene. Here the CDR3 DNA reads TGCAGCGTTGAAGGTGGGGCGGCAGATACGCAGTATTTT. Translation gives CSVEGGAADTQYF.

The chain combines TRBV6-1 with TRBJ2-2; D not resolved. Germline CDR1 is MNHNS and CDR2 is SASEGT. CDR3 length: 13 residues. Trimming cost V 5 bases and J 3 bases, with 7 bases left between them. In DNA, the CDR3 is TGTGCCAGCAGTAGCCAGGACACCGGGGAGCTGTTTTTT. Translation: CASSSQDTGELFF.

The chain joins TRBV5-1 to TRBJ1-2; tentatively, D is TRBD1 (5 bases). Germline V gene lookup returns CDR1 SGHRS and CDR2 YFSETQ. This CDR3 is 15 amino acids long. Trimming took 4 bases from V and 4 from J, leaving 17 bases between them. The CDR3 DNA reads as TGCGCCAGCAGCGGACAACAGTTAGGGATCTATGGCTACACCTTC. This translates into CASSGQQLGIYGYTF.

V usage is TRBV9 and J usage is TRBJ2-1; 12 bases match TRBD2. With V trimmed by 0 bases and J by 9 bases, 7 bases remained unmatched. This CDR3 region has 16 residues. Germline CDR1 SGDLS, CDR2 YYNGEE. The CDR3 loop reads CASSVDPSGRAGEQFF. CDR3 nucleotide sequence: TGTGCCAGCAGCGTAGATCCTAGCGGGAGGGCCGGTGAGCAGTTCTTC.

The count of this clone is one. The chain joins TRBV28 to TRBJ2-1; 8 nucleotides match TRBD1. Germline V gene lookup returns CDR1 MDHEN and CDR2 SYDVKM. V dropped 3 bases and J dropped 0; count of bases not matched to a gene: 7. The CDR3 covers 17 residues. The CDR3 DNA reads TGTGCCAGCAGTTTCGGGACAGGAGGAATCTCCTACAATGAGCAGTTCTTC. Protein sequence: CASSFGTGGISYNEQFF.